Included here is one T cell receptor beta chain sequence, with context. Its antigen is unknown. This entry belongs to a study of OX40 agonist ivuxolimab in advanced cancers. Study-wide points: CD8+ T cells averaged more expanded clones than CD4+.

Produced via immunoSEQ multiplex PCR; TCRdb's table is partial and in-frame only. Among about 84,000 clones, 75% to 90% were seen once, and the ten largest hold roughly 0.22%. The CDR3 contains 15 residues. Trimming cost V 5 bases and J 7 bases, with 19 bases left between them. The germline CDR1 and CDR2 sequences are SGHRS and YFSETQ. The sequence was obtained from an adult with an advanced solid tumor such as melanoma, head and neck, liver or kidney cancer. The chain joins TRBV5-1 to TRBJ1-5; tentatively, D is TRBD1 (5 bases). The sequenced sample was CD4+ or CD8+ T cells sorted from blood, obtained in a trial of the OX40 agonist ivuxolimab. Here the CDR3 reads CASRVDSTLGQPQHF. The CDR3 DNA follows: TGCGCCAGCAGAGTTGACAGTACCTTAGGGCAGCCCCAGCATTTT. Complete variable domain (other parts from reference TRBV5-1 and TRBJ1-5): KAGVTQTPRYLIKTRGQQVTLSCSPISGHRSVSWYQQTPGQGLQFLFEYFSETQRNKGNFPGRFSGRQFSNSRSEMNVSTLELGDSALYLCASRVDSTLGQPQHFGDGTRLSIL.